The T cell receptor (beta chain) described here comes from a study of blood T cell repertoires in COVID-19. Whole-study context: The cDNA or gDNA used as material had been derived from T cells, B-cell-depleted T cells, or PBMCs.

How the authors handled the data: Cell counts per sample came from amplifying reference gene primers. Libraries were prepared by immunoSEQ multiplex PCR; TCRdb keeps only in-frame clonotypes and omits some of them. Clone size and the V and J calls come from that table; the DNA yielded D and trimming. The sample has roughly 250,000 clones, 70% to 85% seen once. The CDR3 length is 14 residues. V was pared by 6 bases and J by 2 bases, with 3 bases of the junction left unmatched. Germline assignment: CDR1 MNHEY and CDR2 SVGAGI. The sample holds one count of this clone. The chain uses TRBV6-5 and TRBJ2-2; 7 bases are shared with TRBD2. The TCR originated in a woman older than 75 with active or convalescent COVID-19. Material for sequencing was peripheral blood. The CDR3: CASRGLQNTGELFF. DNA of the CDR3: TGTGCCAGCAGGGGACTACAAAACACCGGGGAGCTGTTTTTT.